This T cell receptor beta chain was obtained from a study of blood T cells in healthy people across ages. Study-wide results and limits: Long-lived and aged donors differed, with more naive CD4+ cells and higher diversity in the long-lived.

Points on this clonotype: The target antigen is unknown.

A J-beta primer mix and a sample-barcoded 5' primer were used in a second PCR of about 7 to 12 cycles. TCRdb itself ran the 5' RACE reads through MiXCR, one entry per CDR3 protein. The top ten hold 13% of the sample, which has about 900,000 distinct CDR3 sequences, roughly 43% seen once. Germline CDR1 reads SEHNR; CDR2 reads FQNEAQ (reference sequence). Trimming at V came to 5 bases and at J to 11 bases, leaving 7 bases not matched to a gene. The CDR3 loop spans 13 amino acids. Sample: blood. The clonotype was recovered from a man between 25 and 39 years old in good health. This chain links TRBV7-9 with TRBJ1-5; 9 bases are shared with TRBD1. The CDR3 loop reads CASSPETGGAQHF. Here the CDR3 DNA reads TGTGCCAGCAGCCCAGAAACAGGGGGCGCCCAGCATTTT.